This TCR beta chain originates from a study of brain T cells in children with intractable seizures. Trimming pared 2 bases from V and 1 base from J, leaving 6 bases between. Germline V CDR1 and CDR2: SGDLS, YYNGEE. The CDR3 covers 14 residues. Some clones are missing from TCRdb's copy, which holds only in-frame ones; the method was immunoSEQ multiplex PCR. The data contain 300,000 to 400,000 clones, about 93% of them singletons. Stated time point: blood from clinic visit 5 months post-surgery; TSC patient then seizure free. This sample comprised peripheral blood, obtained 4 to 6 months after surgery. The receptor was isolated from a boy in the first two years of life with tuberous sclerosis and intractable seizures. The chain joins TRBV9 to TRBJ2-2; D is unresolved. The CDR3 sequence: CASSVYLNTGELFF. The CDR3 nucleotides are TGTGCCAGCAGCGTGTACCTGAACACCGGGGAGCTGTTTTTT.